This entry describes one T cell receptor (beta chain). The antigen is not known. This specimen belongs to a study of OX40 agonist ivuxolimab in advanced cancers. Across the study: Six ivuxolimab dose levels, 0.01 to 10 mg/kg, were given intravenously every 2 weeks. Participants could have had prior anti-PD-1, anti-PD-L1 or anti-CTLA-4 therapy, and 40% had some. The study, taken as a whole, reports: There was clonal expansion of CD4+ and CD8+ blood T cells by week 6 at 0.1 to 3.0 mg/kg. Fewer expanded clones were found on average in CD4+ than in CD8+ T cells.

TCRdb keeps only in-frame clones here, not all; method: immunoSEQ multiplex PCR. The sample consists of about 100,000 clones, 90% of them appearing once. This specimen consisted of CD4+ or CD8+ T cells sorted from blood, obtained in a trial of the OX40 agonist ivuxolimab. This clonotype was sampled from an adult with an advanced solid tumor such as melanoma, head and neck, liver or kidney cancer.

In DNA form, the CDR3 reads TGTGCCAGCAGTGAGACAGGGGAATACACAGATACGCAGTATTTT. This sequence encodes CASSETGEYTDTQYF. V is TRBV25-1 and J is TRBJ2-3; TRBD1 matches 8 bases. Germline V gene sequence: CDR1 MGHDK, CDR2 SYGVNS. The J segment lost 2 bases and the V segment lost 3 bases, leaving 4 bases of the junction unmatched. CDR3 length: 15 amino acids.